This record covers a single T cell receptor beta chain. CDR1 is MDHEN and CDR2 is SYDVKM in the germline V gene. Trimming removed 6 bases from V and 8 bases from J; junction bases left unmatched: 10. This CDR3 has 15 residues. These data originate in a study of blood T cell repertoires in COVID-19. Study background: Material from acute and convalescent COVID-19 was sourced from the United States, Italy and Spain. T cells, B-cell-depleted T cells, or PBMCs supplied cDNA or gDNA.

In the original processing: It was from reference gene primer amplification that nucleated cell counts were estimated. Repertoires were generated with immunoSEQ multiplex PCR, while TCRdb's copy carries only in-frame clones and drops some. V and J calls plus clone size are reproduced from that table; the DNA served to infer D and trimming. Here the sample spans a few hundred thousand clones, roughly 84% being singletons. This rearrangement joins TRBV28 to TRBJ1-5; 10 bases map to TRBD1. Sequenced input: peripheral blood. The clonotype comes from a woman between 18 and 30 years old with acute or convalescent COVID-19. In DNA form, the CDR3 reads TGTGCCAGCAGATATAGGGACAGGGGACCCGAGCCCCAGCATTTT. Its protein is CASRYRDRGPEPQHF.